Sequencing of this TCR beta chain was carried out in a study of cytomegalovirus exposure and HLA in healthy donors. Germline V gene sequence: CDR1 SGHRS, CDR2 YFSETQ. The junction had 9 bases not matched to a gene; V was cut back by 4 bases and J by 6 bases. This CDR3 comprises 15 residues. In regard to this clone: The antigen remains unidentified.

Sequencing used immunoSEQ multiplex PCR; TCRdb keeps in-frame clones, though not all of them. The sample includes approximately 200,000 clones, around 84% of them seen just once. Study-wide results and caveats: Some public TCRs appeared in many individuals, while most sequences were rare. The study listed roughly 160 cytomegalovirus-associated TCR beta chains. The tendency of first-cohort TCR clusters to co-occur in the roughly 130 validation repertoires emerged from a later analysis.

These donors were members of the roughly 120-subject validation cohort, a group separate from the roughly 700-subject first cohort. Sequencing input: PBMCs. This rearrangement joins TRBV5-1 to TRBJ2-5, with TRBD1 matching 10 bases. This sequence was found in a man between 18 and 29 years old in good health and CMV-seropositive. CDR3 sequence (DNA): TGCGCCAGCAGCCCTGGGACAGGGGAGACAAAGACCCAGTACTTC. Protein product: CASSPGTGETKTQYF.